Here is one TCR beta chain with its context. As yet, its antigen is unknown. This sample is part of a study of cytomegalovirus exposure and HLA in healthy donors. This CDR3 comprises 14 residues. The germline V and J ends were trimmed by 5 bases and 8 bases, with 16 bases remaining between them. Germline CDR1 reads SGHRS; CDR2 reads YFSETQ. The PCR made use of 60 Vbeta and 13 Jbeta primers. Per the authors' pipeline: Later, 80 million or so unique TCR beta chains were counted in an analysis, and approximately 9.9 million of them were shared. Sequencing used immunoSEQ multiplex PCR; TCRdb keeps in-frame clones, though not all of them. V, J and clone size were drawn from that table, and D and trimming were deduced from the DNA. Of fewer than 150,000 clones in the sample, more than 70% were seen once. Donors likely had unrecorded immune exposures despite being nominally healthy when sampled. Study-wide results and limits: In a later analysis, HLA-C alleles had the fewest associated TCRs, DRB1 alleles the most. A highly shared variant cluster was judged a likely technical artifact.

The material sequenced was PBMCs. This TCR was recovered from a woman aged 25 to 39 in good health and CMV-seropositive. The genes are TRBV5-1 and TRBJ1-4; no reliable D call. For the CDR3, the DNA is TGCGCCAGCAGTCCCGGGTTGGCACGAGAAAAACTGTTTTTT. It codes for CASSPGLAREKLFF.